These 17 T cell receptor beta chains were all obtained from the same sample, sequenced in a study of CD8 T cells in Susac syndrome. After extraction with the RNeasy kit, about 0.5 to 1 ug of the RNA was reverse transcribed using random hexamers. TCRdb re-analysed the immunoSEQ multiplex PCR reads in MiXCR, keeping a single row per CDR3 protein. The repertoire holds some 95,000 distinct CDR3 sequences, just under 95% seen once, with approximately 0.31% in the top ten. The sequenced sample was CD8+ T cells from PBMCs. All receptors come from a human donor in good health.

The chain is built from TRBV29-1 and TRBJ2-5; 8 nucleotides agree with TRBD1. The CDR3 has 12 amino acids. The V and J ends lost 7 bases and 0 bases, in that order; junction bases with no gene match: 1. CDR1 is SQVTM and CDR2 is ANQGSEA in the germline V gene. The DNA of the CDR3 is TGCAGCGCGACAGGGGACCAAGAGACCCAGTACTTC. It specifies CSATGDQETQYF.

This clonotype was seen once. This rearrangement joins TRBV4-1 to TRBJ2-1; 13 nucleotides match TRBD2. CDR1 is MGHRA, CDR2 YSYEKL, per germline. This CDR3 contains 17 residues. The V segment lost 0 bases and the J segment 5 bases; nucleotides outside the gene matches: 4. CDR3 in DNA: TGCGCCAGCAGCCAAGATCTAACTAGCGGGGGGGACAATGAGCAGTTCTTC. Encoded protein: CASSQDLTSGGDNEQFF.

This rearrangement joins TRBV6-5 to TRBJ1-2; D remains unclear. CDR1 and CDR2 from the germline V gene are MNHEY and SVGAGI. The CDR3 covers 14 residues. V gave up 7 bases and J gave up 7 bases, with 19 bases separating them. The CDR3 bases are TGTGCCAGCATCTCCTTGCGGGAGGTCGGTGGCTACACCTTC. It encodes CASISLREVGGYTF.

The chain carries TRBV6-5 and TRBJ1-1; 7 nucleotides agree with TRBD1. Germline V gene sequence: CDR1 MNHEY, CDR2 SVGAGI. V was clipped by 5 bases and J by 0 bases; unmatched bases: 3. The length of the CDR3 is 14 residues. This CDR3 reads CASSKQGLNTEAFF. The CDR3, as DNA: TGTGCCAGCAGTAAACAGGGGTTGAACACTGAAGCTTTCTTT.

This chain uses TRBV6-5 with TRBJ2-2, with 11 bases lining up with TRBD1. The CDR3 is 16 amino acids. Germline loops: CDR1 MNHEY, CDR2 SVGAGI. After removal of 1 base from V and 7 bases from J, the junction contained 5 bases not matched to a gene. Here the CDR3 reads CASSYWTGGSGGELFF. The CDR3 region has the DNA TGTGCCAGCAGTTACTGGACAGGGGGCTCCGGCGGGGAGCTGTTTTTT.

CDR3 in amino acids: CASSINYSGYEQYF. The CDR3 region has the DNA TGTGCCAGTAGTATCAACTATTCGGGGTACGAGCAGTACTTC. V and J are TRBV19 and TRBJ2-7; D perhaps matches TRBD2 (5 bases). The CDR3 contains 14 residues. The germline V gene has CDR1 LNHDA and CDR2 SQIVND (reference sequence). V dropped 3 bases and J dropped 4 bases, with 13 bases sitting between them.

V usage is TRBV6-5 and J usage is TRBJ2-7; 7 bases fit TRBD2. CDR3 length: 13 amino acids. The germline gives CDR1 MNHEY, CDR2 SVGAGI. The trim removed 2 bases at V and 3 bases at J, leaving 1 base unmatched. The CDR3 loop reads CASSYREGYEQYF. In DNA form, the CDR3 reads TGTGCCAGCAGTTACAGGGAGGGCTACGAGCAGTACTTC.

This clonotype was picked up one time. The CDR3 reads CASSQEQSGGYTF. The CDR3 DNA reads as TGTGCCAGCAGCCAAGAACAGAGCGGTGGCTACACCTTC. The gene calls are TRBV4-2 and TRBJ1-2; unclear D gene. The CDR3 covers 13 residues. V lost 0 bases, J lost 7 bases, and 9 bases lay in between. Germline CDR1 and CDR2: LGHNA and YNFKEQ.

The chain has TRBV19 and TRBJ1-2; TRBD1 is a possible D gene (5 bases). This CDR3 comprises 12 residues. Trimming pared 4 bases from V and 8 bases from J, leaving 11 bases between. The germline V gene has CDR1 LNHDA and CDR2 SQIVND (reference sequence). CDR3: CASSTGLAGYTF. Written as DNA, the CDR3 is TGTGCCAGTAGTACAGGGCTGGCGGGCTACACCTTC.

The CDR3 DNA reads TGTGCCAGCAGCACCACTAGCGGGGGAATTCCAGGGGAGACCCAGTACTTC. This sequence encodes CASSTTSGGIPGETQYF. V usage is TRBV9 and J usage is TRBJ2-5; TRBD2 agrees at 11 bases. Germline CDR1 is SGDLS and CDR2 is YYNGEE. Unmatched junction bases numbered 13, after V lost 4 bases and J lost 5 bases. The CDR3 loop spans 17 amino acids.

The gene calls are TRBV13 and TRBJ2-5, with D tentatively TRBD2 (6 bases). V was clipped by 8 bases and J by 9 bases, with 16 bases between them. Germline CDR1 and CDR2: PRHDT and FYEKMQ (reference sequence). This CDR3 region has 12 residues. The CDR3 sequence is CASAGPGESQYF. CDR3 DNA: TGTGCCAGCGCCGGACCGGGGGAGTCCCAGTACTTC.

The J gene is TRBJ1-5, the V gene TRBV14, with D uncertain. The CDR3 extends over 14 amino acids. CDR1 and CDR2 (germline): SGHDN, FVKESK. The germline V and J ends were trimmed by 2 bases and 0 bases, with 5 bases remaining between them. The CDR3 sequence: CASSQWGSNQPQHF. The CDR3 region has the DNA TGTGCCAGCAGCCAATGGGGTAGCAATCAGCCCCAGCATTTT.

The J gene is TRBJ2-5, the V gene TRBV10-3; D gene unclear. CDR3 size: 14 residues. Trimming stripped 8 bases from V and 0 bases from J, with 13 bases between. Per the germline V gene, CDR1 is ENHRY and CDR2 is SYGVKD. CDR3: CAIAGVEYQETQYF. For the CDR3, the DNA is TGTGCCATCGCTGGGGTTGAGTACCAAGAGACCCAGTACTTC.

The V gene is TRBV4-1, the J gene TRBJ1-3, with D tentatively TRBD1 (5 bases). Per germline, CDR1 MGHRA and CDR2 YSYEKL. V dropped 2 bases and J dropped 4 bases, with 15 bases sitting between them. This CDR3 comprises 16 residues. Here the CDR3 DNA reads TGCGCCAGCAGCCAAACGAGAGGGGAAGAAGGAAACACCATATATTTT. This sequence encodes CASSQTRGEEGNTIYF.

The chain carries TRBV6-5 and TRBJ2-7; D not certain. The germline V and J ends were trimmed by 0 bases and 2 bases, with 11 bases remaining between them. CDR1 is MNHEY, CDR2 SVGAGI, per germline. The CDR3 has 15 residues. The CDR3 DNA sequence: TGTGCCAGCAGTTACTCGAGGCAGCTAACCTACGAGCAGTACTTC. Amino acids: CASSYSRQLTYEQYF.

This clonotype has just one count. The V call is TRBV21-1, the J call TRBJ2-6. TRBV21-1 is a pseudogene locus. The CDR3 loop spans 13 amino acids. The CDR3 sequence: CASSKGRLHVLTF. CDR3 nucleotide sequence: TGTGCCAGCAGCAAAGGACGGCTCCACGTCCTGACTTTC.

This sequence joins TRBV13 and TRBJ1-1, with D uncertain. CDR1 and CDR2 (germline): PRHDT, FYEKMQ (reference sequence). The CDR3 covers 15 residues. Between the trimmed V and J ends, which lost 2 bases and 1 base, there was a span of 11 bases. Here the CDR3 DNA reads TGTGCCAGCAGCTTAAGGCTGTTTGCGAACACTGAAGCTTTCTTT. Amino acid sequence: CASSLRLFANTEAFF.